The source of this T cell receptor (beta chain) is a study of Ad26.COV2.S vaccination and SARS-CoV-2 variants. Study context: By the intramuscular route, Ad26.COV2.S was given once, or twice 56 days apart.

TCRdb's table, derived via immunoSEQ multiplex PCR, lists solely in-frame clones and lacks some. The table has around 450,000 clones, about 89% seen once; the top ten hold over 1.5%. The CDR3 consists of 14 residues. Looked up from germline, CDR1 is LNHDA and CDR2 is SQIVND (reference sequence). V shed 10 bases and J 7 bases; nucleotides not matched to a gene: 10. Documented treatment: around 19 received Ad26.COV2.S at low or high dose, single or two shots; five or six received placebo; per-sample allocation not given. The investigators took samples on day 63 after the first vaccine or placebo injection. Boston hosted the donor, who was an adult aged 18-55 years. The vaccine antigen was prefusion-stabilized Wuhan SARS-CoV-2 spike.

J is TRBJ1-6 and V is TRBV19; 7 nucleotides agree with TRBD1. This receptor was identified in a person aged 18 to 65 who received the Ad26.COV2.S COVID-19 vaccine or a placebo. The sample in question was peripheral blood, obtained in a trial of Ad26.COV2.S vaccine versus placebo. The CDR3 sequence is CAISEGGVNSPLHF. The DNA for the CDR3 is TGTGCCATTTCGGAAGGGGGCGTAAATTCACCCCTCCACTTT.